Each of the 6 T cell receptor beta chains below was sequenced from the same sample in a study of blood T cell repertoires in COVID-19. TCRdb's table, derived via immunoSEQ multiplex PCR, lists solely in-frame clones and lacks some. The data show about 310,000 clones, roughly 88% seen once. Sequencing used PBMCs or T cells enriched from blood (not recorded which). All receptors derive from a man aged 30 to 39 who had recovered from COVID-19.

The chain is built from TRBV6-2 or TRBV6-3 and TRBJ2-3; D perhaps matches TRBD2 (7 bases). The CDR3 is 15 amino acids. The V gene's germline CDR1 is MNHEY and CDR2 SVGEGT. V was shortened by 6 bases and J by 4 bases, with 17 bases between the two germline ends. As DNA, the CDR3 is TGTGCCAGCAGCTCTGGGGGGGCCATGGCAGATACGCAGTATTTT. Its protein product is CASSSGGAMADTQYF.

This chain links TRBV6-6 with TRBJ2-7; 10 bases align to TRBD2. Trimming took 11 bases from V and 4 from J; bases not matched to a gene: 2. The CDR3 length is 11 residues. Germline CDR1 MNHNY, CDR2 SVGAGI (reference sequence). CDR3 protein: CAVLAGYEQYF. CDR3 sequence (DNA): TGTGCCGTACTAGCGGGATACGAGCAGTACTTC.

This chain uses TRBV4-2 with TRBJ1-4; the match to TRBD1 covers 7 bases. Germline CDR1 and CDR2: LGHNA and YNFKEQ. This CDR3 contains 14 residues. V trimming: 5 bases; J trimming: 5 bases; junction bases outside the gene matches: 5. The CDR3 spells CASSMGQRNEKLFF. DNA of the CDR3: TGTGCCAGCAGCATGGGACAGCGGAATGAAAAACTGTTTTTT.

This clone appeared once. CDR3 in DNA: TGTGCCAGCAGGACAGGGAACTATGGCTACACCTTC. Encoded protein: CASRTGNYGYTF. The J gene is TRBJ1-2, the V gene TRBV6-5, with 7 bases fitting TRBD1. V lost 6 bases and J lost 2; bases outside the gene matches: 0. There are 12 residues in the CDR3. The germline CDR1 and CDR2 sequences are MNHEY and SVGAGI.

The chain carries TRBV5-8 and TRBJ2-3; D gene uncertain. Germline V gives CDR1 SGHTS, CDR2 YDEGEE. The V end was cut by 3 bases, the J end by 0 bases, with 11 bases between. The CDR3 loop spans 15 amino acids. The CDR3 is CASSSPTKSTDTQYF. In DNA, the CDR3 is TGTGCCAGCAGCTCGCCCACAAAAAGCACAGATACGCAGTATTTT.

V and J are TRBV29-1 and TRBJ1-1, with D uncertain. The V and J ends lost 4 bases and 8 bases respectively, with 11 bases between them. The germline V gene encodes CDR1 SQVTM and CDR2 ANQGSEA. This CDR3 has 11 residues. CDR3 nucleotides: TGCAGCGTTGCACTACCAAGGGAAGCTTTCTTT. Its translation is CSVALPREAFF.